The 30 T cell receptor beta chains below were found in one sample sequenced in a study of shared clonotypes between healthy human individuals. The method was immunoSEQ multiplex PCR; TCRdb's version includes in-frame clones alone and lacks a portion of them. Here the sample spans some 1,100,000 clones, 70% to 80% being singletons. Sequencing was carried out using memory CD4+ T cells from PBMCs. The subset: CD45RA-negative fraction. The source is a man aged 18 to 30 in good health. Some clones in this sample may be carry-over from other donors' samples.

There are a few counts of this clone. The chain combines TRBV19 with TRBJ1-2; D not resolved. There are 15 residues in the CDR3. The V end lost 3 bases, the J end lost 3 bases, and 14 bases lay between the germline ends. Per germline, CDR1 LNHDA and CDR2 SQIVND (reference sequence). The CDR3 here is CASSIGSGIYYGYTF. The CDR3 DNA reads as TGTGCCAGTAGTATCGGATCAGGAATTTACTATGGCTACACCTTC.

This clone was counted a single time. The chain has TRBV5-1 and TRBJ2-1; D is unclear. V lost 6 bases to trimming and J lost 4 bases, with 5 bases between them. The germline V gene encodes CDR1 SGHRS and CDR2 YFSETQ. This CDR3 region has 11 residues. The CDR3 sequence: CASTEYNEQFF. The CDR3 DNA reads TGCGCCAGCACGGAGTACAATGAGCAGTTCTTC.

J is TRBJ2-7 and V is TRBV27; D may be TRBD2 (6 bases). Germline V gene data show CDR1 as MNHEY and CDR2 as SMNVEV (reference sequence). The length of the CDR3 is 15 residues. Trimming took off 2 bases at V and 2 bases at J, with 13 bases between the two ends. In DNA form, the CDR3 reads TGTGCCAGCAGTTTAACTCAGCGCGGGGCCTACGAGCAGTACTTC. Amino acids: CASSLTQRGAYEQYF.

The chain uses TRBV7-2 and TRBJ2-7; 7 positions match TRBD2. The germline V gene encodes CDR1 SGHTA and CDR2 FQGNSA. Unmatched junction bases numbered 12, after V lost 1 base and J lost 9 bases. This CDR3 contains 15 residues. The CDR3 is CASSLVAGSMEGQYF. CDR3 DNA sequence: TGTGCCAGCAGCTTAGTAGCGGGCAGCATGGAAGGGCAGTACTTC.

The chain is built from TRBV12-5 and TRBJ2-3, with 12 positions matching TRBD2. V was pared by 7 bases and J by 9 bases, with 8 bases of the junction left unmatched. The CDR3 spans 14 residues. Per germline, CDR1 LGHNT and CDR2 FRNRAP. The CDR3 spells CASALAGGPGTQYF. The CDR3 DNA follows: TGTGCTAGTGCCCTAGCGGGAGGGCCAGGAACGCAGTATTTT.

The gene calls are TRBV6-6 and TRBJ2-7; 8 positions agree with TRBD2. The V segment lost 11 bases and the J segment 2 bases; nucleotides outside the gene matches: 8. The CDR3 runs 13 residues. CDR1 and CDR2 (germline): MNHNY, SVGAGI (reference sequence). The CDR3 coding sequence is TGTGCCGTCAGAGGGACTAGTGCCTACGAGCAGTACTTC. It encodes CAVRGTSAYEQYF.

This clone was counted only a few times. The chain joins TRBV6-6 to TRBJ2-1, with a tentative D call TRBD2 (7 bases). Germline values: CDR1 MNHNY, CDR2 SVGAGI (reference sequence). V was pared by 6 bases and J by 3 bases, with 18 bases between. The CDR3 contains 16 residues. The CDR3 protein is CASRGRGGVYYNEQFF. The CDR3 region has the DNA TGTGCCAGCAGGGGGAGGGGGGGCGTATACTACAATGAGCAGTTCTTC.

A note on this clone: A read error may be the cause here, since a much bigger clone is one base away. The chain carries TRBV11-3 and TRBJ2-2, with a tentative D call TRBD1 (6 bases). V dropped 3 bases and J dropped 3 bases, with 8 bases sitting between them. CDR1 and CDR2 from the germline V gene are SGHNT and YENEEA. The length of the CDR3 is 14 residues. The CDR3 loop is CASSFSGDTGELFF. The CDR3 region has the DNA TGTGCCAGCAGCTTTTCAGGGGACACCGGGGAGCTGTTTTTT. Complete variable domain (other parts from reference TRBV11-3 and TRBJ2-2): EAGVVQSPRYKIIEKKQPVAFWCNPISGHNTLYWYLQNLGQGPELLIRYENEEAVDDSQLPKDRFSAERLKGVDSTLKIQPAELGDSAVYLCASSFSGDTGELFFGEGSRLTVL.

There are many counts of this clone. The chain couples TRBV9 to TRBJ2-1; 7 bases match TRBD1. This CDR3 spans 16 amino acids. The trim removed 4 bases at V and 2 bases at J, leaving 9 bases unmatched. Per the germline V gene, CDR1 is SGDLS and CDR2 is YYNGEE. As DNA, the CDR3 is TGTGCCAGCAGCCCCCAAGGGACAGTCGCCTACAATGAGCAGTTCTTC. Protein product: CASSPQGTVAYNEQFF.

In the case of this clone: Different DNA sequences within this sample yield the same CDR3. The rearrangement joins TRBV5-1 to TRBJ2-7; D is uncertain. There are 13 residues in the CDR3. The ends were cut back, 0 bases at V and 3 bases at J, with 7 bases in the middle. The germline gives CDR1 SGHRS, CDR2 YFSETQ. Here the CDR3 DNA reads TGCGCCAGCAGCTTGGCCGTGAGCTACGAGCAGTACTTC. Encoded protein: CASSLAVSYEQYF.

This clone was recorded only once. The junction does not match germline at one end; this may be a read error. The chain couples TRBV5-4 to TRBJ2-1; tentative D call: TRBD2 (5 bases). CDR3 length: 15 amino acids. Germline values: CDR1 SGHNT, CDR2 YYREEE (reference sequence). DNA of the CDR3: TGTGCCAGCAGGTTGGTTCTCGCGAGGGTGGATGAGCAGTTCTTC. Protein: CASRLVLARVDEQFF.

This clone occurred a few times. The V gene is TRBV2, the J gene TRBJ2-1; 11 bases align to TRBD2. The CDR3 has 18 amino acids. V lost 2 bases to trimming and J lost 2 bases; unmatched junction nucleotides: 8. Per the germline V gene, CDR1 is SNHLY and CDR2 is FYNNEI. This CDR3 is CASSESVAGGPPYNEQFF. As DNA, the CDR3 is TGTGCCAGCAGTGAATCGGTAGCGGGAGGGCCCCCCTACAATGAGCAGTTCTTC. The full variable domain, completed using reference TRBV2 and TRBJ2-1, is EPEVTQTPSHQVTQMGQEVILRCVPISNHLYFYWYRQILGQKVEFLVSFYNNEISEKSEIFDDQFSVERPDGSNFTLKIRSTKLEDSAMYFCASSESVAGGPPYNEQFFGPGTRLTVL.

This clone was seen a few times. The V and J genes are TRBV7-9 and TRBJ1-5; no reliable D call. This CDR3 region has 14 residues. Germline CDR1 is SEHNR and CDR2 is FQNEAQ (reference sequence). Trimming left V 1 base short and J 3 bases short, with 7 bases between. The CDR3 sequence is CASSLGRNNQPQHF. In nucleotides, the CDR3 is TGTGCCAGCAGCTTAGGAAGGAACAATCAGCCCCAGCATTTT.

This clone was counted between two and nine times. This rearrangement joins TRBV27 to TRBJ1-3; no reliable D call. CDR1 MNHEY and CDR2 SMNVEV come from the germline V gene (reference sequence). This CDR3 comprises 13 residues. The CDR3: CPASHQHGNTIYF. The CDR3 DNA reads as TGTCCTGCCAGTCATCAACACGGAAACACCATATATTTT.

The chain uses TRBV7-3 and TRBJ2-7; D remains unclear. The CDR3 sequence is 15 residues long. The germline V gene has CDR1 SGHTA and CDR2 FQGTGA. V was shortened by 0 bases and J by 2 bases, with 11 bases between the two germline ends. CDR3 nucleotides: TGTGCCAGCAGCTTAACCCCAGCTTCACCCTACGAGCAGTACTTC. This codes for CASSLTPASPYEQYF.

This sequence joins TRBV9 and TRBJ2-2; possible D gene TRBD1, 5 bases. CDR1 and CDR2 (germline): SGDLS, YYNGEE. Trimming left V 8 bases short and J 6 bases short, with 17 bases between. This CDR3 region has 14 residues. The CDR3 region is CASGQGRMSGELFF. CDR3 DNA: TGTGCCAGTGGGCAGGGCCGGATGTCCGGGGAGCTGTTTTTT.

The CDR3 protein is CASSEIFGQGLEQYF. In DNA, the CDR3 is TGTGCCAGCAGTGAAATCTTTGGGCAGGGGTTAGAGCAGTACTTC. This chain connects TRBV6-1 to TRBJ2-7, with D possibly matching TRBD1 (6 bases). The ends were cut back, 2 bases at V and 7 bases at J, with 18 bases in the middle. The CDR3 spans 15 residues. CDR1 and CDR2 from the germline V gene are MNHNS and SASEGT.

This clone was counted a single time. V is TRBV6-5 and J is TRBJ1-2, with D possibly TRBD1 on 5 matching bases. The V end was cut by 6 bases, the J end by 6 bases, with 14 bases between. The CDR3 sequence is 13 residues long. Germline CDR1 MNHEY, CDR2 SVGAGI. The DNA for the CDR3 is TGTGCCAGCAGGCCAAACCAGGGTGATGGCTACACCTTC. This translates into CASRPNQGDGYTF.

J is TRBJ1-3 and V is TRBV4-3, with a possible D match to TRBD1 (6 bases). Germline values: CDR1 LGHNA, CDR2 YSLEER. The CDR3 runs 13 residues. Trimming pared 0 bases from V and 9 bases from J, leaving 9 bases between. The CDR3 protein is CASSQDRTATIYF. Here the CDR3 DNA reads TGCGCCAGCAGCCAAGATCGGACAGCCACCATATATTTT.

V gene TRBV18 combines with J gene TRBJ1-2, with D unresolved. The germline V and J ends were trimmed by 3 bases and 8 bases, with 13 bases remaining between them. The CDR3 runs 13 residues. Germline CDR1 KGHSH, CDR2 LQKENI. The CDR3 DNA is TGTGCCAGCTCACCGGACTATGGGTCAGGCTACACCTTC. Translation: CASSPDYGSGYTF.

The chain links TRBV11-2 to TRBJ1-1; D is unclear. CDR1 and CDR2 (germline): SGHAT, FQNNGV. CDR3 length: 13 residues. Trimming took 5 bases from V and 4 from J, leaving 11 bases between them. The CDR3 sequence is CASSRRGGTEAFF. CDR3 DNA: TGTGCCAGCAGCCGCCGGGGAGGCACTGAAGCTTTCTTT.

A few counts support this clone. V and J are TRBV29-1 and TRBJ1-4; 7 bases map to TRBD1. CDR1 and CDR2 from the germline V gene are SQVTM and ANQGSEA. Trimming cost V 5 bases and J 6 bases; bases outside gene matches: 6. CDR3 length equals 13 residues. The CDR3 spells CSVRQGSYEKLFF. The CDR3 nucleotides read TGCAGCGTTCGACAGGGAAGCTATGAAAAACTGTTTTTT.

The chain is built from TRBV7-9 and TRBJ1-1; 8 bases are a match to TRBD1. The CDR3 runs to 15 residues. Trimming took 3 bases from V and 1 from J; bases not matched to a gene: 4. The germline V gene encodes CDR1 SEHNR and CDR2 FQNEAQ (reference sequence). DNA for the CDR3: TGTGCCAGCAGCTTGCGACAGGGGTCGAACACTGAAGCTTTCTTT. It yields the protein CASSLRQGSNTEAFF. Full variable domain (rest looked up from reference TRBV7-9 and TRBJ1-1): DTGVSQNPRHKITKRGQNVTFRCDPISEHNRLYWYRQTLGQGPEFLTYFQNEAQLEKSRLLSDRFSAERPKGSFSTLEIQRTEQGDSAMYLCASSLRQGSNTEAFFGQGTRLTVV.

This clone was recorded once. The chain carries TRBV19 and TRBJ2-3; possibly TRBD1 for D (7 bases). The CDR3 covers 15 residues. V lost 7 bases and J 1 base, leaving 15 bases between the germline ends. Per the germline V gene, CDR1 is LNHDA and CDR2 is SQIVND (reference sequence). The DNA for the CDR3 is TGTGCCAGTATCGCGGGGCAGGGGGGCACAGATACGCAGTATTTT. Protein: CASIAGQGGTDTQYF.

The CDR3 sequence: CSVTEGVDYGYTF. In DNA form, the CDR3 reads TGCAGCGTTACGGAGGGGGTGGACTATGGCTACACCTTC. This chain links TRBV29-1 with TRBJ1-2; D might be TRBD1 (6 bases). V lost 5 bases to trimming and J lost 3 bases, with 13 bases between them. The CDR3 length is 13 residues. Germline loops: CDR1 SQVTM, CDR2 ANQGSEA.

This clone has a handful of counts. The rearrangement links TRBV6-5 to TRBJ1-1, with TRBD1 matching 9 bases. The CDR3 spans 14 residues. The junction had 6 bases not matched to a gene; V was cut back by 5 bases and J by 5 bases. Germline V gives CDR1 MNHEY, CDR2 SVGAGI. The CDR3 here is CASSNRGRGTEAFF. CDR3 bases: TGTGCCAGCAGTAACAGGGGGCGAGGGACTGAAGCTTTCTTT.

J is TRBJ2-6 and V is TRBV2, with D tentatively TRBD1 (6 bases). The CDR3 is made up of 15 amino acids. Trimming took off 3 bases at V and 4 bases at J, with 10 bases between the two ends. CDR1 and CDR2 from the germline V gene are SNHLY and FYNNEI. The CDR3 protein is CASSEDSAGANVLTF. CDR3 in DNA: TGTGCCAGCAGTGAGGACAGTGCCGGGGCCAACGTCCTGACTTTC.

The chain couples TRBV7-9 to TRBJ1-1; no definite D call. CDR1 and CDR2 from the germline V gene are SEHNR and FQNEAQ (reference sequence). The V end was cut by 1 base, the J end by 8 bases, with 8 bases between. The CDR3 length is 12 residues. The CDR3 nucleotides are TGTGCCAGCAGCTTAGAGCAAGGGGAAGCTTTCTTT. Translation: CASSLEQGEAFF. The full variable domain, rest sourced from reference TRBV7-9 and TRBJ1-1, is DTGVSQNPRHKITKRGQNVTFRCDPISEHNRLYWYRQTLGQGPEFLTYFQNEAQLEKSRLLSDRFSAERPKGSFSTLEIQRTEQGDSAMYLCASSLEQGEAFFGQGTRLTVV.

CDR3 residues: CASSRSLADSYNEQFF. The CDR3 nucleotides are TGCGCCAGCAGCCGGTCACTAGCGGACTCCTACAATGAGCAGTTCTTC. The gene calls are TRBV4-3 and TRBJ2-1; 8 positions match TRBD2. Trimming cost V 4 bases and J 0 bases; bases outside gene matches: 5. The germline gives CDR1 LGHNA, CDR2 YSLEER. The CDR3 consists of 16 residues.

For this clone: It differs at one base from a far larger clone, so likely a read error. Other DNA sequences within the sample encode an identical CDR3. The chain recombines TRBV5-5 with TRBJ1-1; 7 bases are shared with TRBD1. Germline CDR1 is SGHKS and CDR2 is YYEKEE (reference sequence). The CDR3 is 15 residues long. The DNA for the CDR3 is TGTGCCAGCAGCTCCTTACAGGGGATGAATACTGAAGCTTTCTTT. It translates to CASSSLQGMNTEAFF.